The 8 T cell receptor beta chains listed next were all sequenced from one sample in a study of CXCR3-negative and CXCR3-positive naive CD8 T cells. UMI-labeled 5' RACE TRB cDNA libraries were prepared from the cells. TCRdb reprocessed the 5' RACE reads and stores each CDR3 protein as one record, lacking DNA. This repertoire includes about 130,000 distinct CDR3 sequences. Sequenced: naive CXCR3- CD8+ T cells from blood. Subset in this sample: CD45RO-CCR7+CD27+CD95- naive CD8+ T cells lacking CXCR3 (TNR3-). The source of these receptors is a human donor in good health. Some clones in this sample may be carry-over from other donors' samples.

The gene calls are TRBV5-4 and TRBJ2-7; TCRdb returns TRBD1, unconfirmable since there is no DNA. From germline, CDR1 is SGHNT and CDR2 YYREEE (reference sequence). The CDR3 runs 14 residues. The CDR3 sequence: CASSSIGTAHEQYF.

The V and J genes are TRBV6-5 and TRBJ2-7. This CDR3 has 14 residues. The germline V gene encodes CDR1 MNHEY and CDR2 SVGAGI. CDR3 amino acids: CASSYGGNSYEQYF.

The rearrangement uses TRBV7-9 and TRBJ1-2; TCRdb lists TRBD1, though no DNA is available to test this call. The CDR3 sequence is 13 residues long. The germline CDR1 and CDR2 sequences are SEHNR and FQNEAQ (reference sequence). This CDR3 reads CASSLQGSYGYTF.

The chain carries TRBV5-1 and TRBJ2-7; checking the TCRdb D call of TRBD2 is not possible without DNA. The length of the CDR3 is 18 residues. Per germline, CDR1 SGHRS and CDR2 YFSETQ. The CDR3 loop reads CASSLWSSGGLGSYEQYF.

V is TRBV7-8 and J is TRBJ2-2; the D gene TCRdb calls, TRBD1, cannot be checked with no DNA. The CDR3 length is 17 residues. Germline CDR1 SGHVS, CDR2 FQNEAQ. The chain's CDR3 is CASSQREGTANNGELFF.

The rearrangement joins TRBV7-9 to TRBJ2-5; TCRdb's D call, TRBD1, is unchecked because there is no DNA. This CDR3 contains 13 residues. In germline, CDR1 is SEHNR, CDR2 FQNEAQ (reference sequence). CDR3 sequence: CASSPQGRETQYF.

V is TRBV4-2 and J is TRBJ2-1; TCRdb reports TRBD2, a call that lacks DNA to check it against. The CDR3 totals 18 residues. From germline, CDR1 is LGHNA and CDR2 YNFKEQ. The CDR3 loop reads CASSQVVVGRATYNEQFF.

V is TRBV13 and J is TRBJ2-1; TCRdb's D call of TRBD1 is untestable without DNA. Looked up from germline, CDR1 is PRHDT and CDR2 is FYEKMQ (reference sequence). The CDR3 runs to 17 residues. The CDR3 loop is CASSLVTGQGTYNEQFF.